This T cell receptor (beta chain) stems from a study of T cell changes during pregnancy in multiple sclerosis. Repertoires were generated with immunoSEQ multiplex PCR, while TCRdb's copy carries only in-frame clones and drops some. The top ten clones hold 0.8% to 1% of a sample with 60,000 or so clones, 91% of them seen once. The sequence was obtained from a female donor with multiple sclerosis, enrolled in a pregnancy study. The sample consisted of peripheral blood, taken before pregnancy.

DNA for the CDR3: TGTGCCAGCAGCTTGAAGGCAGGGGGCGTAACAGATACGCAGTATTTT. Protein sequence: CASSLKAGGVTDTQYF. V usage is TRBV5-4 and J usage is TRBJ2-3, with 8 bases that match TRBD1. V lost 1 base, J lost 3 bases, and 7 bases stayed unmatched. The CDR3 is made up of 16 amino acids. CDR1 SGHNT and CDR2 YYREEE come from the germline V gene (reference sequence).